This T cell receptor (beta chain) stems from a study of technical replicates of blood from four donors. Trimming took 2 bases from V and 6 from J, leaving 12 bases between them. The CDR3 runs 15 residues. Germline V gives CDR1 SGDLS, CDR2 YYNGEE. Measured with immunoSEQ multiplex PCR; TCRdb has only the in-frame clones, and not every one. The data show 12,000 or so clones, 85% to 95% seen once. The TCR sequence derives from a human donor in good health. The rearrangement links TRBV9 to TRBJ1-6; D is possibly TRBD1 (6 bases). The sequenced sample consisted of PBMCs. The CDR3 spells CASSVEGQRNSPLHF. In DNA, the CDR3 is TGTGCCAGCAGCGTCGAAGGACAGCGTAATTCACCCCTCCACTTT.